These T cell receptor beta chains were read from a single sample in a study of shared clonotypes between healthy human individuals. Method: immunoSEQ multiplex PCR; TCRdb's copy keeps in-frame clones and lacks some. The data show roughly 2.6 million clones, just over 90% seen once. The source material was naive CD4+ T cells sorted from blood. The receptor source for this set is a man aged 18 to 35 in good health. CDR3s include the opening cysteine and the closing phenylalanine or tryptophan. The D gene is left open where the match is weak. Clone size is shown for a subset of rows, as once, few, many or a class of expanded clone.

v_gene	j_gene	abundance	d_gene	CDR3nt	CDR3aa
TRBV5-4	TRBJ1-4	NA	NA	TGTGCCAGCAGCCAGAGAGATGAAAAACTGTTTTTT	CASSQRDEKLFF
TRBV7-9	TRBJ2-7	NA	NA	TGTGCCAGCAGCCACCGGGGAGGTCTGCGCTACGAGCAGTACTTC	CASSHRGGLRYEQYF
TRBV5-1	TRBJ2-7	NA	TRBD1	TGCGCCAGCAGCGGCGGACAGGGACCCTACGAGCAGTACTTC	CASSGGQGPYEQYF
TRBV28	TRBJ1-2	NA	NA	TGTGCCAGCAGTTCTGGCGGTTCTAACTATGGCTACACCTTC	CASSSGGSNYGYTF
TRBV30	TRBJ2-5	NA	NA	TGTGCCTGGAGCCTGGGAAAGACCCAGTACTTC	CAWSLGKTQYF
TRBV5-1	TRBJ1-2	NA	NA	TGCGCCAGCAGCTCCGCCGGGCCGCTAGCGCGTGGCTACACCTTC	CASSSAGPLARGYTF
TRBV18	TRBJ2-3	NA	TRBD2	TGTGCCAGCTCACCACCTCAGCGGGGGGTCGCCTACACAGATACGCAGTATTTT	CASSPPQRGVAYTDTQYF
TRBV5-4	TRBJ2-3	NA	NA	TGTGCCAGCAGCTTGGCCGGAGAATACAGCACAGATACGCAGTATTTT	CASSLAGEYSTDTQYF
TRBV5-5	TRBJ1-4	NA	TRBD1	TGTGCCAGCAGCCCACTGGACAGGGGCGGTGAAAAACTGTTTTTT	CASSPLDRGGEKLFF
TRBV7-2	TRBJ2-3	once	NA	TGTGCCAGCAGCTTAAAATCCGGGAGAGGGGCAGATACGCAGTATTTT	CASSLKSGRGADTQYF
TRBV5-1	TRBJ2-3	NA	NA	TGCGCCAGCAGCTTGATAAGGGGAACAGATACGCAGTATTTT	CASSLIRGTDTQYF
TRBV7-2	TRBJ1-5	once	NA	TGTGCCAGCAGCTTAGGGCAAAGGGATGGCAATCAGCCCCAGCATTTT	CASSLGQRDGNQPQHF
TRBV7-9	TRBJ2-7	NA	NA	TGTGCCAGCAGCTTATCGGCCTACGAGCAGTACTTC	CASSLSAYEQYF
TRBV18	TRBJ1-2	few	NA	TGTGCCAGCTCACCAAATATGATCGGGATCGACCGCTATGGCTACACCTTC	CASSPNMIGIDRYGYTF
TRBV2	TRBJ2-7	NA	NA	TGTGCCAGCAGCCCCTTTCGCGGGGCCACCTACGAGCAGTACTTC	CASSPFRGATYEQYF
TRBV30	TRBJ2-4	NA	NA	TGTGCCTGGAGGTACCTCGACATTCAGTACTTC	CAWRYLDIQYF
TRBV19	TRBJ1-1	NA	NA	TGTGCCAGTACCCTACAGGCGGGGAACACTGAAGCTTTCTTT	CASTLQAGNTEAFF
TRBV18	TRBJ1-1	NA	NA	TGTGCCAGCTCCTCGGACAGGAACACTGAAGCTTTCTTT	CASSSDRNTEAFF
TRBV6-4	TRBJ2-1	NA	NA	TGTGCCAGCAGTGCACAGGGGGGGGATGAGCAGTTCTTC	CASSAQGGDEQFF
TRBV9	TRBJ2-3	NA	NA	TGTGCCAGCAGCGTAGGACCGCAGGGTACAGATACGCAGTATTTT	CASSVGPQGTDTQYF
TRBV10-3	TRBJ2-1	NA	NA	TGTGCCATCAGTGATGGCAGGGGGAGGCCTGGCGGGAGTAATAGTGAGCAGTTCTTC	CAISDGRGRPGGSNSEQFF
TRBV21-1	TRBJ1-3	NA	NA	TGTGCCAGCAGCAAACGGTACAGGGGAGAAGGAAACACCATATATTTT	CASSKRYRGEGNTIYF
TRBV11-2	TRBJ2-1	NA	TRBD2	TGTGCCAGCAGCTTGATTGGAGCGGGGGACTACAATGAGCAGTTCTTC	CASSLIGAGDYNEQFF
TRBV7-3	TRBJ1-2	NA	NA	TGTGCCAGCAGCTTAACGGGGGGCAGCCTCTATGGCTACACCTTC	CASSLTGGSLYGYTF
TRBV6-5	TRBJ1-2	NA	NA	TGTGCCAGCAGTCGTAGCGAGGGGAGCTATGGCTACACCTTC	CASSRSEGSYGYTF
TRBV5-1	TRBJ2-5	NA	NA	TGCGCCAGCAGCTCCATGGAGACCCAGTACTTC	CASSSMETQYF
TRBV19	TRBJ2-3	NA	NA	TGTGCCAGTAGTACGCCCTCAGTAGGGTCAGATACGCAGTATTTT	CASSTPSVGSDTQYF
TRBV7-9	TRBJ1-1	NA	NA	TGTGCCAGCAGCGACCGGGACACCGCGAACACTGAAGCTTTCTTT	CASSDRDTANTEAFF
TRBV7-9	TRBJ1-5	few	NA	TGTGCCAGCAGCTTAGTTGGTCAGCCCCAGCATTTT	CASSLVGQPQHF
TRBV11-2	TRBJ1-2	NA	TRBD1	TGTGCCAGCAGCCAAAGGATAGGACAGGGGGATGGCTACACCTTC	CASSQRIGQGDGYTF
TRBV28	TRBJ2-7	NA	NA	TGTGCCAGCAGTTTATGGACAGCGGGCAACTACGAGCAGTACTTC	CASSLWTAGNYEQYF
TRBV5-1	TRBJ2-5	NA	NA	TGCGCCAGCAGCTTGTTACTCCACCAAGAGACCCAGTACTTC	CASSLLLHQETQYF
TRBV5-1	TRBJ2-7	NA	TRBD1	TGCGCCAGCAGCTTGGCCCGGACAGGGAGTGCCGAGCAGTACTTC	CASSLARTGSAEQYF
TRBV6-5	TRBJ1-2	once	NA	TGTGCCAGCAGACTTGACGGTAACTATGGCTACACCTTC	CASRLDGNYGYTF
TRBV5-4	TRBJ1-5	NA	TRBD1	TGTGCCAGCAGCTTACGATTCGTGGACAGGGGCAATCAGCCCCAGCATTTT	CASSLRFVDRGNQPQHF
TRBV18	TRBJ2-7	NA	TRBD2	TGTGCCAGCTCAAAGGGGACTACCCAATACGAGCAGTACTTC	CASSKGTTQYEQYF
TRBV11-2	TRBJ2-3	NA	TRBD1	TGTGCCAGCAGCTTATCGGGACAGGTGACAGATACGCAGTATTTT	CASSLSGQVTDTQYF
TRBV5-1	TRBJ2-7	NA	TRBD1	TGCGCCAGCAGCTTGGACGGACAGGGCTACGAGCAGTACTTC	CASSLDGQGYEQYF
TRBV6-6	TRBJ2-7	NA	NA	TGTGCCAGCAGTCCAGGGGGGTCCTCCTACGAGCAGTACTTC	CASSPGGSSYEQYF
TRBV11-2	TRBJ2-4	NA	NA	TGTGCCAGCAGCCGCCAATTTAGCTCACAAAACATTCAGTACTTC	CASSRQFSSQNIQYF
TRBV15	TRBJ1-1	NA	NA	TGTGCCACCAGCAGACCCAGATTGAACACTGAAGCTTTCTTT	CATSRPRLNTEAFF
TRBV11-1	TRBJ1-1	NA	NA	TGTGCCAGCAGCTTAGTGGTTCCTCCGAACCCAACCTTGAACACTGAAGCTTTCTTT	CASSLVVPPNPTLNTEAFF
TRBV10-3	TRBJ2-3	once	TRBD1	TGTGCCATCCGACAGGGCCCTAGCACAGATACGCAGTATTTT	CAIRQGPSTDTQYF
TRBV18	TRBJ1-2	NA	NA	TGTGCCAGCTCACCACCGGGGGGAGATGGCTACACCTTC	CASSPPGGDGYTF
TRBV19	TRBJ1-2	NA	NA	TGTGCCAGTAGTAGGGCAGGCCAAATCTATGGCTACACCTTC	CASSRAGQIYGYTF
TRBV5-1	TRBJ2-7	NA	NA	TGCGCCAGCAGCTTGGCCAATCGTGAGAACGAGCAGTACTTC	CASSLANRENEQYF
TRBV7-9	TRBJ2-7	NA	TRBD1	TGTGCCAGCAGCTCCCAGGGACAGGGCCACGAGCAGTACTTC	CASSSQGQGHEQYF
TRBV19	TRBJ1-5	NA	TRBD1	TGTGCCAGTAGTTCCCCGGGACAGGGATCATTGGGCAATCAGCCCCAGCATTTT	CASSSPGQGSLGNQPQHF
TRBV4-3	TRBJ1-3	NA	NA	TGCGCCAGCAGCCAAGAGGTCGGATCCTCTGGAAACACCATATATTTT	CASSQEVGSSGNTIYF
TRBV4-1	TRBJ2-5	NA	TRBD2	TGCGCCAGCAGCCAAGTGAGCGGGGGGGCGGAGACCCAGTACTTC	CASSQVSGGAETQYF
TRBV30	TRBJ2-3	NA	TRBD1	TGTGCCTGGAGTGGACAGGGGGCAGATACGCAGTATTTT	CAWSGQGADTQYF